This paragraph reports one T cell receptor beta chain. This sample stems from a study of metastatic and nonmetastatic thyroid tumors. MiXCR re-clonotyped the PCR reads for TCRdb. The top ten clones hold under 12% of a sample with 15,000 to 20,000 clones, 30% to 35% of them seen once. Ahead of thyroid surgery, no patient had received treatment of any kind. Trimming cost V 4 bases and J 7 bases, with 17 bases left between them. The CDR3 is 14 residues long. In germline, CDR1 is SGHRS, CDR2 YFSETQ. The sequenced sample was blood. The rearrangement uses TRBV5-1 and TRBJ1-2, with D unclear. The TCR originated in a female donor with papillary thyroid cancer or a benign thyroid nodule (not recorded which). Some clones in this sample may be carry-over from other donors' samples. The CDR3: CASSRPQGESGYTF. Here the CDR3 DNA reads TGCGCCAGCAGCCGACCACAAGGAGAAAGTGGCTACACCTTC.